This is a list of T cell receptor beta chains from one sample in a study of cytomegalovirus exposure and HLA in healthy donors. Method: immunoSEQ multiplex PCR; TCRdb's copy keeps in-frame clones and lacks some. Of more than 250,000 clones listed, about 85% are singletons. Sequencing used PBMCs. These receptors were obtained from a woman aged 25 to 39 in good health and CMV-seropositive. CDR3s include the opening cysteine and the closing phenylalanine or tryptophan. Each record gives: clone size, J gene, V gene, D gene, CDR3 DNA, CDR3 protein. The D gene is left open where the match is weak. Only some rows state a clone size, as once, few, many or a class for expanded clones.

NA TRBJ2-6 TRBV9 NA TGTGCCAGCAGCCCATCTGTAAGGGAGGCTGGGGCCAACGTCCTGACTTTC CASSPSVREAGANVLTF
NA TRBJ2-5 TRBV2 NA TGTGCCAGCAGTGCCGATGGAAAGACCCAGTACTTC CASSADGKTQYF
NA TRBJ2-1 TRBV2 NA TGTGCCAGCAGTGGGGGATACAATGAGCAGTTCTTC CASSGGYNEQFF
few TRBJ1-2 TRBV6-4 NA TGTGCCAGCAGTGTAGGCAGCTCACTATATGGCTACACCTTC CASSVGSSLYGYTF
NA TRBJ1-1 TRBV18 TRBD1 TGTGCCAGCACGTGGGACAGGGCTTTGTTCACTGAAGCTTTCTTT CASTWDRALFTEAFF
NA TRBJ2-5 TRBV4-1 NA TGCGCCAGCAGCCAAGAGGGTCCAGGGGTCCAAGAGACCCAGTACTTC CASSQEGPGVQETQYF
NA TRBJ1-4 TRBV19 NA TGTGCCAGTAGTATCAAGGGGGTTACAACTAATGAAAAACTGTTTTTT CASSIKGVTTNEKLFF
NA TRBJ2-7 TRBV11-2 NA TGTGCCAGCAGCTTACTGTCAGGAGCTTCGTGGCAGTACTTC CASSLLSGASWQYF
NA TRBJ1-5 TRBV18 NA TGTGCCAGCTCGCTGGGGGGCTATAGCAATCAGCCCCAGCATTTT CASSLGGYSNQPQHF
NA TRBJ2-1 TRBV28 NA TGTGCCAGCAGTTTCTTGGCCCTCTACAATGAGCAGTTCTTC CASSFLALYNEQFF
NA TRBJ2-7 TRBV5-1 NA TGCGCCAGCAGACCTACGACCCCCAGGGGCTACGAGCAGTACTTC CASRPTTPRGYEQYF
NA TRBJ2-3 TRBV7-3 TRBD2 TGTGCCAGCAGCCCCCACGGACTAGAAGCAGATACGCAGTATTTT CASSPHGLEADTQYF
NA TRBJ2-1 TRBV11-3 NA TGTGCCAGCAGCTTAGTTCCCGGAGGTTCCTACAATGAGCAGTTCTTC CASSLVPGGSYNEQFF
NA TRBJ2-3 TRBV6-5 NA TGTGCCAGCAGTACAGGGACTATCGCAGATACGCAGTATTTT CASSTGTIADTQYF
NA TRBJ2-3 TRBV6-6 TRBD2 TGTGCCAGCAGTCTCGGACTAGCGGGGGTCACAGATACGCAGTATTTT CASSLGLAGVTDTQYF
NA TRBJ2-7 TRBV19 NA TGTGCCAGTACCCGGACGGACAGCCTTGCCTACGAGCAGTACTTC CASTRTDSLAYEQYF
NA TRBJ2-7 TRBV27 TRBD2 TGTGCCAGCTCCGGGACTATGGGCGAGCAGTACTTC CASSGTMGEQYF
NA TRBJ2-1 TRBV1 NA TGCACCAGCAGCCAAGAAGACAGGGTCACCTACAATGAGCAGTTCTTC CTSSQEDRVTYNEQFF
NA TRBJ2-1 TRBV19 NA TGTGCTACTGTAGTCTACAATGAGCAGTTCTTC CATVVYNEQFF
NA TRBJ2-7 TRBV11-1 NA TGTGCCAGCAGCTTAGCGGGGACATCCTACGAGCAGTACTTC CASSLAGTSYEQYF
NA TRBJ2-7 TRBV4-2 NA TGTGCCAGCAGCCAAGGGGACATAACCTACGAGCAGTACTTC CASSQGDITYEQYF
NA TRBJ2-1 TRBV27 NA TGTGCCAGCAGACCCTCGTTCGGGGGGCGCTACAATGAGCAGTTCTTC CASRPSFGGRYNEQFF
NA TRBJ2-5 TRBV7-6 NA TGTGCCAGCAGCCCTGTGCAAGGCGAGACCCAGTACTTC CASSPVQGETQYF
once TRBJ2-3 TRBV9 NA TGTGCCAGCAGCGGAAGAGGGCTCGCAGATACGCAGTATTTT CASSGRGLADTQYF
NA TRBJ1-3 TRBV6-1 TRBD1 TGTGCCAGCAGTGAATTAGGAAAGGGGAGGACAGGGGTCGGAAACACCATATATTTT CASSELGKGRTGVGNTIYF
few TRBJ1-2 TRBV4-1 NA TGCGCCAGCAGCCAACTAGGGTACTATGGCTACACCTTC CASSQLGYYGYTF
NA TRBJ2-2 TRBV7-7 NA TGTGCCAGCAGCCCTGGACAAGGGGGCACCGGGGAGCTGTTTTTT CASSPGQGGTGELFF
NA TRBJ1-5 TRBV7-9 NA TGTGCCAGCAGCCCTGGGGGTTGGGGGTCCAGTCAGCCCCAGCATTTT CASSPGGWGSSQPQHF
once TRBJ1-5 TRBV27 NA TGTGCCAGCAGCTTCGGGGTCGGAGGTCTGCCCCAGCATTTT CASSFGVGGLPQHF
NA TRBJ2-2 TRBV6-6 NA TGTGCCAGCAGAGACGACCGACCGAACACCGGGGAGCTGTTTTTT CASRDDRPNTGELFF
NA TRBJ1-1 TRBV20-1 NA TGCAGTGCCCGGAGGAACACTGAAGCTTTCTTT CSARRNTEAFF
few TRBJ1-2 TRBV11-1 TRBD1 TGTGCCAGCAGCTCCCCGCAGGGGGCGGACGGCTACACCTTC CASSSPQGADGYTF
few TRBJ2-7 TRBV4-1 NA TGCGCCAGCAGCCAAATGGAGGGTTTCTACGAGCAGTACTTC CASSQMEGFYEQYF
NA TRBJ1-2 TRBV2 NA TGTGCCAGCATGGGGGGGGGATGGAACTATGGCTACACCTTC CASMGGGWNYGYTF
NA TRBJ1-3 TRBV5-1 NA TGCGCCAGCAGCCAACAGGTCTCTGGAAACACCATATATTTT CASSQQVSGNTIYF
few TRBJ1-2 TRBV6-6 TRBD1 TGTGCCAGCAGCCTCTCGGGGACAGGGGACTTTGGCTACACCTTC CASSLSGTGDFGYTF
NA TRBJ2-7 TRBV7-9 TRBD1 TGTGCCAGCAGCCTCGGGACAGGGTACTACGAGCAGTACTTC CASSLGTGYYEQYF
NA TRBJ2-7 TRBV18 TRBD1 TGTGCCAGTTTAGGACAGGGGGCTGGCGAGCAGTACTTC CASLGQGAGEQYF
NA TRBJ2-3 TRBV28 TRBD2 TGTGCCAGCAGTCCACGACTAGCCGACACAGATACGCAGTATTTT CASSPRLADTDTQYF
few TRBJ2-2 TRBV7-3 TRBD1 TGTGCCAGCAGCCCTCTTGGGACAGGGAACACCGGGGAGCTGTTTTTT CASSPLGTGNTGELFF
NA TRBJ2-1 TRBV2 NA TGTGCCAGCAGAGTACTAGTTAGTGCAGCGAGCAATGAGCAGTTCTTC CASRVLVSAASNEQFF
NA TRBJ1-1 TRBV19 TRBD1 TGTGCCAGTAGTACAGGGGGCGCGGTGGGGACTGAAGCTTTCTTT CASSTGGAVGTEAFF
once TRBJ2-5 TRBV28 NA TGTGCCAGCAGTAACAACTTAGGGGGAGGGTGGGAGACCCAGTACTTC CASSNNLGGGWETQYF
few TRBJ2-7 TRBV19 NA TGTGCCAGTAGTCCGGCCCTTACCTACGAGCAGTACTTC CASSPALTYEQYF
NA TRBJ2-7 TRBV20-1 TRBD2 TGCAGTGCTAGGGGGGGGTACGAGCAGTACTTC CSARGGYEQYF
NA TRBJ1-5 TRBV6-5 NA TGTGCCAGCAGACACGACCGGAATCAGCCCCAGCATTTT CASRHDRNQPQHF
few TRBJ1-2 TRBV6-1 NA TGTGCCAGCAGTGAAGCGGGATCGGCAAATGGCTACACCTTC CASSEAGSANGYTF
NA TRBJ2-7 TRBV18 TRBD2 TGTGCCAGCTCATCCCCGACTAGCGCGAACTCCTACGAGCAGTACTTC CASSSPTSANSYEQYF
few TRBJ1-2 TRBV7-2 NA TGTGCCAGCAGCCAATATAGCTCGGTTGGCTACACCTTC CASSQYSSVGYTF
NA TRBJ1-4 TRBV27 NA TGTGCCAGCAGTCCCACCCGAGGGTATTCTAATGAAAAACTGTTTTTT CASSPTRGYSNEKLFF
NA TRBJ1-5 TRBV2 NA TGTGCCAGCAGTGAATTTCGGGAACGGAATCAGCCCCAGCATTTT CASSEFRERNQPQHF
NA TRBJ2-7 TRBV2 NA TGTGCCAGCAGTGAACATTTACTCTCCTACGAGCAGTACTTC CASSEHLLSYEQYF
NA TRBJ2-1 TRBV5-1 TRBD2 TGCGCCAGCAGCTCCCTACCTTGGGGGCGGACTAGCGGGTTCAATGAGCAGTTCTTC CASSSLPWGRTSGFNEQFF
NA TRBJ1-1 TRBV18 NA TGTGCCAGCTCACCCACCGGGGGCAACACTGAAGCTTTCTTT CASSPTGGNTEAFF